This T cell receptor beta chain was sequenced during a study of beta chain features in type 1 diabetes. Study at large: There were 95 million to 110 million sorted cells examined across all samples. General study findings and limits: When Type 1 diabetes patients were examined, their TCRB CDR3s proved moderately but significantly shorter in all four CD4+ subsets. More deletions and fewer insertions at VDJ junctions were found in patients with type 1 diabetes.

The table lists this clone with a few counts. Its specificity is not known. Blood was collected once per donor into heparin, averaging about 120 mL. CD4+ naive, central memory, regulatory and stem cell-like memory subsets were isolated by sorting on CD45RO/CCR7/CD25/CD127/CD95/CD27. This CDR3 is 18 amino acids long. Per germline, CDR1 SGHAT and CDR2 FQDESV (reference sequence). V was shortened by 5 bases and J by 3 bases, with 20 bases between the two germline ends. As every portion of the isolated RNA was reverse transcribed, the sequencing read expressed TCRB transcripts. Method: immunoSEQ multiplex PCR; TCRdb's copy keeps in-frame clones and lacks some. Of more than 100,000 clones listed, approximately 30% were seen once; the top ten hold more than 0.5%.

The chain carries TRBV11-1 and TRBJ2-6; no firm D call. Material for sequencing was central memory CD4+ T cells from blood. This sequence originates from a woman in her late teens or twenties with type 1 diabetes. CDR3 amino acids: CASSLRLLTRGGANVLTF. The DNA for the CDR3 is TGTGCCAGCAGCCTCCGTTTGTTAACCCGAGGTGGGGCCAACGTCCTGACTTTC.